This TCR beta chain comes out of a study of cytomegalovirus exposure and HLA in healthy donors. Germline V gene data show CDR1 as SGHTA and CDR2 as FQGNSA. Trimming left V 1 base short and J 6 bases short, with 4 bases between. This CDR3 region has 11 residues. With 60 Vbeta and 13 Jbeta primers, the PCR was carried out. Clones were read by immunoSEQ multiplex PCR, and TCRdb kept only the in-frame ones, dropping some. The sample records about 140,000 clones, 65% to 85% being singletons. The origin of this receptor is a man aged 50-60 years in good health and CMV-seronegative. V usage is TRBV7-2 and J usage is TRBJ2-7; D is uncertain. What was sequenced was PBMCs. In DNA form, the CDR3 reads TGTGCCAGCAGCTTAGGACTCGAGCAGTACTTC. It codes for CASSLGLEQYF.